One and the same sample provided the 8 T cell receptor beta chains below, sequenced in a study of T cell responses to AZD1222 COVID-19 vaccine listed by TCRdb under 2021. The receptor library was made with the immunoSEQ multiplex PCR assay. Here the immuneACCESS table is served through TCRdb, limited to in-frame sequences with V and J called. Missing clones are a known gap in these copies; in checked studies unresolved V genes cover under half, and the rest lacks a known reason. This sample holds about 140,000 clones; 85% to 95% were observed only once. 1.5% to 2% of the sample is held by the ten biggest clonotypes. The time point label, as the study defines it: baseline before first vaccination. Specimen: peripheral blood, collected on day 0 of AZD1222 vaccination. These TCRs come from an adult in good health.

This clone is a singleton in its sample. The sample carries other DNA sequences with the same CDR3. The V call is TRBV27, the J call TRBJ1-2; no clear D. Trimming shortened V by 0 bases and J by 6 bases, and 5 bases separated the two germline ends. Germline CDR1 reads MNHEY; CDR2 reads SMNVEV (reference sequence). This CDR3 has 12 residues. The CDR3 DNA sequence: TGTGCCAGCAGTTTATCAGGGAATGGCTACACCTTC. Its translation: CASSLSGNGYTF.

The chain has TRBV23-1 and TRBJ1-2; D not certain. TRBV23-1 is identified as an open reading frame with a role that is uncertain. The CDR3 is 15 residues long. The germline V and J ends were trimmed by 3 bases and 4 bases, with 15 bases remaining between them. CDR3 in amino acids: CASSHGSASPYGYTF. CDR3 DNA sequence: TGCGCCAGCAGTCACGGAAGCGCCAGCCCCTATGGCTACACCTTC.

This chain links TRBV7-6 with TRBJ2-1; TRBD2 might be the D (8 bases). V shed 1 base and J shed 0 bases, with 16 bases lying between them. This CDR3 contains 18 residues. Germline V gene sequence: CDR1 SGHVS, CDR2 FNYEAQ. The CDR3 DNA reads as TGTGCCAGCAGCTTAGAGGGACAGCGGGGGAGCTCCTACAATGAGCAGTTCTTC. Translation gives CASSLEGQRGSSYNEQFF.

The gene calls are TRBV21-1 and TRBJ1-1. TRBV21-1 constitutes a pseudogene. The CDR3 consists of 16 residues. CDR3 sequence (DNA): TGTGCCAGCAGCCCGTGGACATACGGGAGGAACACTGAAGCTTTCTTT. Its translation: CASSPWTYGRNTEAFF.

A word on this clone: Relative to the germline gene, one junction end is altered; a read error may explain this. Additional DNA sequences in this sample encode the identical CDR3. This chain joins TRBV4-1 and TRBJ2-4; TRBD2 matches at 10 bases. The CDR3 loop spans 19 amino acids. CDR1 and CDR2 (germline): MGHRA, YSYEKL. In DNA, the CDR3 is TGCGCTAGCAGCCAAGAGGGTTTGAGCGGGGGGGTGGCCAAAAACATTCAGTACTTC. This translates into CASSQEGLSGGVAKNIQYF.

This clone was detected many times. The chain is built from TRBV5-4 and TRBJ1-1, with a tentative D call TRBD1 (6 bases). Germline V gene sequence: CDR1 SGHNT, CDR2 YYREEE (reference sequence). V was cut by 5 bases and J by 1 base, with 12 bases left in between. This CDR3 region has 14 residues. DNA of the CDR3: TGTGCCAGCAGTAACCAGACAGGGAACACTGAAGCTTTCTTT. It codes for CASSNQTGNTEAFF.

The chain has TRBV12-5 and TRBJ1-2; 11 nucleotides line up with TRBD1. After removal of 6 bases from V and 3 bases from J, the junction contained 9 bases not matched to a gene. This CDR3 has 16 amino acids. CDR1 is LGHNT, CDR2 FRNRAP, per germline. The CDR3 region is CASGPEPGQGDYGYTF. The CDR3 DNA reads TGTGCTAGTGGGCCGGAACCGGGACAGGGGGACTATGGCTACACCTTC. Full variable domain (rest looked up from reference TRBV12-5 and TRBJ1-2): DARVTQTPRHKVTEMGQEVTMRCQPILGHNTVFWYRQTMMQGLELLAYFRNRAPLDDSGMPKDRFSAEMPDATLATLKIQPSEPRDSAVYFCASGPEPGQGDYGYTFGSGTRLTVV.

V and J are TRBV19 and TRBJ1-5, with a tentative D call TRBD1 (5 bases). CDR3 size: 16 residues. V was shortened by 3 bases and J by 1 base, with 13 bases between the two germline ends. Germline V gives CDR1 LNHDA, CDR2 SQIVND (reference sequence). The CDR3 bases are TGTGCCAGTAGTATTGGGGGGAAGCTGAGCAATCAGCCCCAGCATTTT. Encoded protein: CASSIGGKLSNQPQHF.